This TCR beta chain was observed in a study of blood T cell repertoires in COVID-19. The overall study: Both acute and convalescent COVID-19 samples were obtained from the United States, Italy and Spain. The cDNA or gDNA used as material had been derived from T cells, B-cell-depleted T cells, or PBMCs.

This CDR3 is 16 amino acids long. Germline trimming cut 3 bases from V and 6 bases from J; bases unmatched to any gene: 10. The V gene's germline CDR1 is MNHEY and CDR2 SMNVEV (reference sequence). Authors' methods: Nucleated cell counts were estimated from reference gene primer amplification. The repertoire was sequenced with immunoSEQ multiplex PCR; TCRdb's copy has only in-frame clones and lacks some. D and trimming come from the DNA, and the V and J calls and clone size come from that table. The sample comprises fewer than 300,000 clones, roughly 90% of which are singletons, and around 12% rests with the top ten. The Seattle site enrolled patients during active infection and followed them longitudinally.

The chain is built from TRBV27 and TRBJ2-1; 8 nucleotides align to TRBD2. The sequenced sample was peripheral blood. The receptor was isolated from a woman aged 25 to 39 with COVID-19, enrolled during active disease. CDR3 nucleotide sequence: TGTGCCAGCAGTTTGTTGGGCAGCGGGGGAGTCAATGAGCAGTTCTTC. It yields the protein CASSLLGSGGVNEQFF.